The 3 T cell receptor beta chains reported below all come from one sample, sequenced in a study of blood T cells in healthy people across ages. A second about 7 to 12 cycle PCR used barcoded and J-beta primers. TCRdb re-called the 5' RACE reads with MiXCR, one entry per CDR3 protein. This table holds hundreds of thousands of distinct CDR3 sequences, less than 40% found once. Sequenced sample: blood. These TCRs come from a woman of 80 years or more in good health.

This clonotype occurred many times. V usage is TRBV29-1 and J usage is TRBJ1-1, with TRBD1 matching over 11 bases. Unmatched junction bases numbered 3, after V lost 5 bases and J lost 4 bases. In germline, CDR1 is SQVTM, CDR2 ANQGSEA. The CDR3 runs 13 residues. The CDR3 loop is CSVRTGGITEAFF. The CDR3 DNA sequence: TGCAGCGTTAGGACAGGGGGCATCACTGAAGCTTTCTTT.

CDR3 sequence: CASSVTSGLNYGYTF. CDR3 DNA: TGTGCCAGCAGTGTAACGTCTGGACTGAACTATGGCTACACCTTC. The V gene is TRBV6-1, the J gene TRBJ1-2; D not certain. Germline V gives CDR1 MNHNS, CDR2 SASEGT. V lost 4 bases and J lost 2, with 14 bases in between. This CDR3 spans 15 amino acids.

Turning to this clonotype: An end of the junction does not agree with germline; a read error may underlie this. DNA for the CDR3: TGTGCCAGCAGCTCGGGGGACCACTCCTACGAGCTGTACTTC. This sequence encodes CASSSGDHSYELYF. The chain combines TRBV7-3 with TRBJ2-7, with a weak D call TRBD2 (6 bases). CDR1 SGHTA and CDR2 FQGTGA come from the germline V gene. This CDR3 is built from 14 residues.